These 18 T cell receptor beta chains were all obtained from the same sample, sequenced in a study of T cell clusters in autoimmune cytopenias. About 37,500 genome equivalents of blood DNA were amplified for TRB. One tube held mixed TRB-A and TRB-B primer pools for touch-down PCR. Following a re-call of the multiplex PCR reads, TCRdb has one entry per CDR3 protein and lacks DNA. The sample has 5,800 or so distinct CDR3 sequences; the top ten hold just under 5%. Specimen: peripheral blood. The origin of the receptors is a human donor with an autoimmune cytopenia or autoimmune hepatitis (not recorded which).

This clonotype ranks as medium-sized (0.01 to 0.1%) in terms of frequency. V usage is TRBV10-3 and J usage is TRBJ2-6. This CDR3 region has 16 residues. Germline loops: CDR1 ENHRY, CDR2 SYGVKD. The CDR3 spells CAISNPYFSGANVLTF.

The CDR3 reads CASTDVTDYNEQFF. The gene calls are TRBV9 and TRBJ2-1; TCRdb lists TRBD1, though no DNA is available to test this call. CDR3 length equals 14 residues. Germline CDR1 SGDLS, CDR2 YYNGEE.

The V call is TRBV14, the J call TRBJ2-1; TCRdb returns TRBD1, unconfirmable since there is no DNA. CDR1 and CDR2 (germline): SGHDN, FVKESK. The CDR3 contains 16 residues. The CDR3 here is CASSQFQTGEYNEQFF. The full variable domain, completed using reference TRBV14 and TRBJ2-1, is EAGVTQFPSHSVIEKGQTVTLRCDPISGHDNLYWYRRVMGKEIKFLLHFVKESKQDESGMPNNRFLAERTGGTYSTLKVQPAELEDSGVYFCASSQFQTGEYNEQFFGPGTRLTVL.

This clonotype is deemed medium-sized (0.01 to 0.1%) by its frequency. The chain carries TRBV6-1 and TRBJ1-2. Per the germline V gene, CDR1 is MNHNS and CDR2 is SASEGT. This CDR3 contains 12 residues. This chain's CDR3 is CASSAPNYGYTF.

This chain links TRBV7-6 with TRBJ1-3. The V gene's germline CDR1 is SGHVS and CDR2 FNYEAQ. The CDR3 contains 15 residues. CDR3 amino acids: CASSLGQGAGNTIYF.

Its frequency marks this clonotype as medium-sized (0.01 to 0.1%). J is TRBJ2-3 and V is TRBV6-1; TCRdb designates TRBD1, a call that cannot be tested without DNA. In germline, CDR1 is MNHNS, CDR2 SASEGT. The CDR3 is 14 residues long. The CDR3 protein is CASRVEGSTDTQYF.

Measured by frequency, this clonotype is medium-sized. The V and J genes are TRBV12-3 or TRBV12-4 and TRBJ2-7; TCRdb reports TRBD2, a call that lacks DNA to check it against. The CDR3 is 14 residues long. The CDR3 spells CASSLLPVCYEQYF.

This sequence joins TRBV6-2 or TRBV6-3 and TRBJ2-1. The CDR3 totals 13 residues. CDR1 MNHEY and CDR2 SVGEGT come from the germline V gene. CDR3 sequence: CASTDWSNNEQFF.

The chain combines TRBV6-1 with TRBJ1-1; TCRdb indicates TRBD1, and absent DNA this call remains unverified. This CDR3 region has 13 residues. Germline CDR1 is MNHNS and CDR2 is SASEGT. CDR3 sequence: CASSPRGNTEAFF.

The chain joins TRBV20-1 to TRBJ2-2; lacking DNA, the TRBD1 call made by TCRdb goes unchecked. The CDR3 sequence is 15 residues long. The germline CDR1 and CDR2 sequences are DFQATT and SNEGSKA (reference sequence). The CDR3 loop is CSAPGQGLNTGELFF.

Frequency places this clonotype as medium-sized. The chain carries TRBV19 and TRBJ1-5; TCRdb indicates TRBD1, and absent DNA this call remains unverified. The V gene's germline CDR1 is LNHDA and CDR2 SQIVND (reference sequence). CDR3 size: 17 residues. The CDR3 reads CASSRGRPEVGNQPQHF.

The gene calls are TRBV6-2 or TRBV6-3 and TRBJ2-5. The CDR3 loop spans 15 amino acids. Germline V gene data show CDR1 as MNHEY and CDR2 as SVGEGT. The CDR3 reads CASSYSGGSQETQYF.

The V and J genes are TRBV2 and TRBJ1-5; TCRdb designates TRBD1, a call that cannot be tested without DNA. Germline CDR1 and CDR2: SNHLY and FYNNEI. This CDR3 is built from 13 residues. CDR3 residues: CASRDTGYQPQHF.

The V and J genes are TRBV4-3 and TRBJ1-5. Germline V CDR1 and CDR2: LGHNA, YSLEER. This CDR3 has 14 amino acids. Here the CDR3 reads CASSQDLGNQPQHF.

This chain joins TRBV20-1 and TRBJ1-2; TCRdb picks TRBD1, but there is no DNA to check that call. This CDR3 contains 13 residues. Germline CDR1 reads DFQATT; CDR2 reads SNEGSKA (reference sequence). This chain's CDR3 is CSASRGAVYGYTF.

This clonotype is deemed medium-sized by its frequency. This rearrangement joins TRBV6-5 to TRBJ2-1; the D call from TCRdb, TRBD1, cannot be confirmed without DNA. The CDR3 has 14 residues. Germline values: CDR1 MNHEY, CDR2 SVGAGI. The CDR3 loop is CASTGQGRLNEQFF.

The V gene is TRBV30, the J gene TRBJ1-6; TCRdb's D call of TRBD1 is untestable without DNA. CDR3 size: 16 residues. CDR1 and CDR2 (germline): GTSNPN, SVGIG (reference sequence). The CDR3 loop reads CAYQKGGSSYNSPLHF.

The chain carries TRBV28 and TRBJ2-7; without DNA, the TCRdb call of TRBD2 cannot be checked. The germline V gene has CDR1 MDHEN and CDR2 SYDVKM. The CDR3 is 16 residues long. The CDR3 here is CASSRPGLAGGYEQYF.